The 24 T cell receptor beta chains below come from one sample, sequenced in a study of patients and donors after allogeneic stem cell transplantation. TCRdb fed the RT-PCR reads into MiXCR, producing one record per CDR3 protein. The table shows 190,000 or so distinct CDR3 sequences, with 35% to 45% occurring only once. Input material: blood, either unsorted or a sorted T cell fraction (not recorded which). The receptors originated from a human donor who was either an allogeneic HSCT recipient or a stem cell or donor lymphocyte infusion donor (not recorded which). It is not recorded whose cells these are; they may come from a transplant donor.

CDR3 coding DNA: TGTGCCAGCAGCTTATGGCTAGCCGTGGATACGCAGTATTTT. It specifies CASSLWLAVDTQYF. This chain joins TRBV7-9 and TRBJ2-3; D perhaps matches TRBD2 (5 bases). Trimming removed 2 bases at V and 6 bases at J, with 12 bases between. This CDR3 has 14 residues. CDR1 and CDR2 (germline): SEHNR, FQNEAQ (reference sequence).

This clonotype showed up just a few times. J is TRBJ2-7 and V is TRBV5-1; unclear D gene. V was cut by 0 bases and J by 1 base, with 5 bases left in between. This CDR3 is built from 13 residues. The germline V gene encodes CDR1 SGHRS and CDR2 YFSETQ. The CDR3 sequence is CASSLASSYEQYF. The CDR3 region has the DNA TGCGCCAGCAGCTTGGCTAGTTCCTACGAGCAGTACTTC.

J is TRBJ1-1 and V is TRBV20-1; 7 bases fit TRBD1. This CDR3 region has 13 residues. J was trimmed by 0 bases and V by 5 bases; bases with no gene match: 3. Per germline, CDR1 DFQATT and CDR2 SNEGSKA (reference sequence). The chain's CDR3 is CSAPDRVNTEAFF. DNA for the CDR3: TGCAGTGCTCCCGACAGGGTGAACACTGAAGCTTTCTTT.

The V gene is TRBV7-9, the J gene TRBJ2-5; 9 positions match TRBD1. Germline CDR1 SEHNR, CDR2 FQNEAQ (reference sequence). The CDR3 runs 17 residues. Trimming cost V 5 bases and J 6 bases; bases outside gene matches: 16. The CDR3 spells CASSPLRADRGGKTQYF. CDR3 DNA sequence: TGTGCCAGCAGCCCACTCAGGGCGGACAGGGGTGGGAAGACCCAGTACTTC.

The CDR3 is CSAPPHHPQQGAYGYTF. The CDR3 DNA is TGCAGTGCCCCACCTCACCACCCTCAACAGGGGGCTTATGGCTACACCTTC. The gene calls are TRBV20-1 and TRBJ1-2, with TRBD1 matching 9 bases. CDR1 DFQATT and CDR2 SNEGSKA come from the germline V gene (reference sequence). After removal of 6 bases from V and 5 bases from J, the junction contained 19 bases not matched to a gene. This CDR3 is 17 amino acids long.

This CDR3 reads CASSLAPSGGNNEQFF. The CDR3 DNA sequence: TGCGCCAGCAGCTTGGCCCCTAGCGGGGGAAACAATGAGCAGTTCTTC. V usage is TRBV5-1 and J usage is TRBJ2-1; 10 bases map to TRBD2. Per the germline V gene, CDR1 is SGHRS and CDR2 is YFSETQ. The CDR3 consists of 16 residues. Trimming removed 0 bases from V and 5 bases from J; junction bases left unmatched: 5. Filled out from reference TRBV5-1 and TRBJ2-1, the complete variable domain reads KAGVTQTPRYLIKTRGQQVTLSCSPISGHRSVSWYQQTPGQGLQFLFEYFSETQRNKGNFPGRFSGRQFSNSRSEMNVSTLELGDSALYLCASSLAPSGGNNEQFFGPGTRLTVL.

The rearrangement uses TRBV9 and TRBJ1-1; unclear D gene. With 0 bases removed from V and 1 base from J, the gap between germline ends came to 10 bases. The CDR3 extends over 15 amino acids. CDR1 is SGDLS and CDR2 is YYNGEE in the germline V gene. CDR3: CASSVGSGANTEAFF. The CDR3, as DNA: TGTGCCAGCAGCGTAGGATCAGGCGCGAACACTGAAGCTTTCTTT.

The chain uses TRBV20-1 and TRBJ2-1; D ambiguous. The germline CDR1 and CDR2 sequences are DFQATT and SNEGSKA (reference sequence). CDR3 length: 13 amino acids. V dropped 5 bases and J dropped 9 bases, with 17 bases sitting between them. The CDR3 here is CSAARTAKGEQFF. The CDR3 nucleotides are TGCAGTGCTGCCAGGACGGCCAAGGGTGAGCAGTTCTTC.

V gene TRBV20-1 combines with J gene TRBJ1-1; no firm D call. The CDR3 extends over 12 amino acids. V was trimmed by 5 bases and J by 5 bases, leaving 12 bases between them. Germline CDR1 DFQATT, CDR2 SNEGSKA (reference sequence). The CDR3: CSASIGRTEAFF. CDR3 in DNA: TGCAGTGCTTCGATCGGACGGACTGAAGCTTTCTTT.

This rearrangement joins TRBV20-1 to TRBJ2-2; no clear D gene. Trimming pared 3 bases from V and 7 bases from J, leaving 18 bases between. Germline loops: CDR1 DFQATT, CDR2 SNEGSKA (reference sequence). This CDR3 is built from 15 residues. This CDR3 reads CSARKDPTPSGELFF. As DNA, the CDR3 is TGCAGTGCTAGGAAGGACCCGACACCCAGCGGGGAGCTGTTTTTT.

The rearrangement uses TRBV5-1 and TRBJ2-7; TRBD1 aligns across 10 bases. Germline V CDR1 and CDR2: SGHRS, YFSETQ. V trimming: 0 bases; J trimming: 5 bases; junction bases outside the gene matches: 2. This CDR3 spans 14 amino acids. CDR3 sequence: CASSLGQGAHEQYF. DNA of the CDR3: TGCGCCAGCAGCTTGGGACAGGGGGCCCACGAGCAGTACTTC. Full variable domain (remainder filled in from reference TRBV5-1 and TRBJ2-7): KAGVTQTPRYLIKTRGQQVTLSCSPISGHRSVSWYQQTPGQGLQFLFEYFSETQRNKGNFPGRFSGRQFSNSRSEMNVSTLELGDSALYLCASSLGQGAHEQYFGPGTRLTVT.

In this sample, this clonotype turned up a few times. The genes are TRBV25-1 and TRBJ1-3; D is undetermined. The CDR3 runs to 16 residues. Germline CDR1 MGHDK, CDR2 SYGVNS. Trimming stripped 3 bases from V and 0 bases from J, with 12 bases between. CDR3 in DNA: TGTGCCAGCAGTGATTTTCGGGTGAGCTCTGGAAACACCATATATTTT. Translating gives CASSDFRVSSGNTIYF. Based on the CDR3 plus reference TRBV25-1 and TRBJ1-3, the full variable domain is EADIYQTPRYLVIGTGKKITLECSQTMGHDKMYWYQQDPGMELHLIHYSYGVNSTEKGDLSSESTVSRIRTEHFPLTLESARPSHTSQYLCASSDFRVSSGNTIYFGEGSWLTVV.

This clonotype was detected only a few times. This chain links TRBV29-1 with TRBJ2-1; tentative D call: TRBD2 (6 bases). The CDR3 length is 16 residues. Per germline, CDR1 SQVTM and CDR2 ANQGSEA. The V end was cut by 2 bases, the J end by 3 bases, with 17 bases between. The CDR3 sequence: CSVEPSQLGGYNEQFF. CDR3 coding DNA: TGCAGCGTTGAACCGTCCCAGCTCGGGGGCTACAATGAGCAGTTCTTC.

A few counts support this clonotype. The chain recombines TRBV7-2 with TRBJ2-2; 7 bases map to TRBD1. The CDR3 totals 14 residues. The trim removed 5 bases at V and 1 base at J, leaving 1 base unmatched. Germline CDR1 is SGHTA and CDR2 is FQGNSA. Here the CDR3 DNA reads TGTGCCAGCAGCCGGGACAGGAACACCGGGGAGCTGTTTTTT. Amino acids: CASSRDRNTGELFF.

The J gene is TRBJ2-4, the V gene TRBV5-6, with D possibly being TRBD1 (5 bases). The CDR3 covers 15 residues. V lost 3 bases, J lost 0 bases, and 10 bases lay in between. Per the germline V gene, CDR1 is SGHDT and CDR2 is YYEEEE. CDR3 region: CASSSGHLAKNIQYF. The CDR3 nucleotides read TGTGCCAGCAGCTCCGGACACTTAGCCAAAAACATTCAGTACTTC. The full variable domain, with the rest looked up from reference TRBV5-6 and TRBJ2-4, is DAGVTQSPTHLIKTRGQQVTLRCSPKSGHDTVSWYQQALGQGPQFIFQYYEEEERQRGNFPDRFSGHQFPNYSSELNVNALLLGDSALYLCASSSGHLAKNIQYFGAGTRLSVL.

This clonotype was observed a few times. The V and J genes are TRBV29-1 and TRBJ1-4; no definite D call. The CDR3 has 13 residues. From germline, CDR1 is SQVTM and CDR2 ANQGSEA. The V gene lost 4 bases and the J gene lost 3 bases, with 9 bases spanning the gap. DNA of the CDR3: TGCAGCGTTGTCGGGAGGGCTAATGAAAAACTGTTTTTT. The encoded protein is CSVVGRANEKLFF.

The chain has TRBV12-3 or TRBV12-4 and TRBJ1-2; D ambiguous. Trimming shortened V by 8 bases and J by 2 bases, and 18 bases separated the two germline ends. The CDR3 sequence is 15 residues long. DNA of the CDR3: TGTGCCAGCCGACCTCAAAAGGGATTCAACTATGGCTACACCTTC. Translating it yields CASRPQKGFNYGYTF.

The V call is TRBV6-2 or TRBV6-3, the J call TRBJ2-7; D is perhaps TRBD1 (5 bases). The germline gives CDR1 MNHEY, CDR2 SVGEGT. The length of the CDR3 is 11 residues. Trimming took 5 bases from V and 4 from J, leaving 6 bases between them. The CDR3 loop is CASSRGYEQYF. CDR3 nucleotides: TGTGCCAGCAGTAGGGGTTACGAGCAGTACTTC.

This clonotype showed up many times. The chain combines TRBV12-3 or TRBV12-4 with TRBJ2-1, with 11 bases matching TRBD2. This CDR3 spans 15 amino acids. Germline trimming cut 2 bases from V and 8 bases from J; bases unmatched to any gene: 5. The DNA of the CDR3 is TGTGCCAGCAGTTTACCTAGCGGGGGGATCCATGAGCAGTTCTTC. Amino acids: CASSLPSGGIHEQFF.

The CDR3 region has the DNA TGTGCCAGCAGTCCCTCACAGGGGGCTAGGATTGCAGATACGCAGTATTTT. Its translation is CASSPSQGARIADTQYF. The chain joins TRBV12-3 or TRBV12-4 to TRBJ2-3, with 9 bases fitting TRBD1. Trimming at V came to 5 bases and at J to 4 bases, leaving 13 bases not matched to a gene. The CDR3 has 17 residues.

This rearrangement joins TRBV15 to TRBJ2-7, with D unresolved. The CDR3 length is 14 residues. Germline V gene sequence: CDR1 LNHNV, CDR2 YYDKDF (reference sequence). V shed 4 bases and J shed 0 bases, with 10 bases lying between them. The CDR3 spells CATSTVQHSYEQYF. DNA of the CDR3: TGTGCCACCAGCACAGTACAGCACTCCTACGAGCAGTACTTC.

The rearrangement links TRBV6-1 to TRBJ2-3, with 12 nucleotides matching TRBD2. Germline assignment: CDR1 MNHNS and CDR2 SASEGT. This CDR3 is 17 amino acids long. The junction had 8 bases not matched to a gene; V was cut back by 3 bases and J by 4 bases. The CDR3, as DNA: TGTGCCAGCAGTGATTTTCAGACTAGCGGGGGAGCAGATACGCAGTATTTT. It encodes CASSDFQTSGGADTQYF.

This clonotype showed up just a few times. The chain employs TRBV11-2 and TRBJ1-3; D uncertain. The CDR3 is 13 amino acids. Germline V gene lookup returns CDR1 SGHAT and CDR2 FQNNGV. V was cut by 2 bases and J by 4 bases, with 6 bases left in between. CDR3 sequence: CASSLPGGNTIYF. In DNA, the CDR3 is TGTGCCAGCAGCTTACCGGGGGGAAACACCATATATTTT.

The table lists this clonotype with a few counts. In DNA, the CDR3 is TGTGCCATCAGTGCGTCAGGGACAGGGGCCACTGAAGCTTTCTTT. It codes for CAISASGTGATEAFF. The chain links TRBV10-3 to TRBJ1-1, with 10 bases that match TRBD1. This CDR3 is 15 amino acids long. Germline V gene lookup returns CDR1 ENHRY and CDR2 SYGVKD. The ends lost 4 bases at V and 4 bases at J; junction bases unmatched: 6.